This T cell receptor beta chain stems from a study of control samples from healthy donors and cancer patients (dated by TCRdb to about 2020). Comments on this clone: Its cognate antigen has yet to be identified. No per-base quality is available; no much larger clone lies one base away.

To prepare the library, the immunoSEQ multiplex PCR assay was applied. The table comes from immuneACCESS by way of TCRdb, which keeps in-frame sequences with V and J called. Part of the clones is missing from these tables; in studies checked, under half for an unresolved V gene and the rest for unknown reasons. In this sample the table shows under 50,000 clones, around 87% of which occur a single time. The leading ten clones occupy 9.5% to 13% of the sample. CDR1 is given as SGHRS and CDR2 as YFSETQ, both from the germline V gene. For this chain, trimming is 4 bases at the V end and 1 base at the J end, and the number of junction bases without a gene match is 2. The CDR3 runs 14 amino acids, cysteine and phenylalanine included. The entry retains the CDR3 DNA only, 42 bases that are in frame from base 1.

This receptor was obtained from a woman aged 60 to 75 with lung cancer. The chain joins TRBV5-1 to TRBJ1-5, with 7 middle bases fitting TRBD1. Input material: PBMCs. The base sequence is TGCGCCAGCAGCCCGGGACAGAGCAATCAGCCCCAGCATTTT. This encodes CASSPGQSNQPQHF.